This entry lists 17 T cell receptor beta chains sequenced from one sample in a study of blood T cell repertoires in COVID-19. TCRdb's table, derived via immunoSEQ multiplex PCR, lists solely in-frame clones and lacks some. This table has around 92,000 clones, 89% appearing once. The sequenced sample consisted of peripheral blood. These receptors originate from an elderly woman with active COVID-19.

In its sample, this clone was seen once. V and J are TRBV12-3 or TRBV12-4 and TRBJ1-1; weak D call: TRBD1 (5 bases). This CDR3 has 13 residues. V dropped 0 bases and J dropped 7 bases, with 9 bases sitting between them. The CDR3 DNA is TGTGCCAGCAGTTTAGCCAGGGTCAGTGAAGCTTTCTTT. Its protein is CASSLARVSEAFF.

This rearrangement joins TRBV7-3 to TRBJ2-7; 11 positions agree with TRBD2. Germline-derived CDR1 and CDR2 are SGHTA and FQGTGA. V gave up 5 bases and J gave up 4 bases; unmatched junction bases: 4. There are 14 residues in the CDR3. The CDR3 nucleotides read TGTGCCAGCAGCCAAACTAGCGGGAGTTACGAGCAGTACTTC. This translates into CASSQTSGSYEQYF.

The chain recombines TRBV28 with TRBJ2-4, with TRBD1 matching 7 bases. The J segment lost 8 bases and the V segment lost 8 bases, leaving 15 bases of the junction unmatched. The germline CDR1 and CDR2 sequences are MDHEN and SYDVKM. The CDR3 runs to 15 residues. The CDR3 sequence is CASGALQGMRDIQYF. As DNA, the CDR3 is TGTGCCAGCGGGGCCCTACAGGGGATGAGGGACATTCAGTACTTC.

The CDR3 DNA is TGTGCCAGCAGTATAGGGGACAGGGGGAACACCGGGGAGCTGTTTTTT. Translated, it gives CASSIGDRGNTGELFF. V is TRBV6-2 or TRBV6-3 and J is TRBJ2-2, with 10 bases aligning to TRBD1. The ends lost 5 bases at V and 1 base at J; junction bases unmatched: 4. The CDR3 runs 16 residues. Looked up from germline, CDR1 is MNHEY and CDR2 is SVGEGT.

This chain uses TRBV27 with TRBJ2-5; D might be TRBD2 (5 bases). This CDR3 is built from 16 residues. Germline CDR1 MNHEY, CDR2 SMNVEV (reference sequence). V lost 1 base, J lost 5 bases, and 17 bases lay in between. Here the CDR3 DNA reads TGTGCCAGCAGTTTATTAATCGGTAGCGCCCCGGAGACCCAGTACTTC. Translating gives CASSLLIGSAPETQYF.

J is TRBJ2-1 and V is TRBV5-8, with TRBD1 matching 10 bases. CDR1 is SGHTS, CDR2 YDEGEE, per germline. Trimming cost V 7 bases and J 5 bases; bases outside gene matches: 3. CDR3 length equals 13 residues. CDR3 nucleotide sequence: TGTGCCAGCCGGGACAGGGGTAACAATGAGCAGTTCTTC. Residues: CASRDRGNNEQFF.

This chain uses TRBV28 with TRBJ1-4, with 10 positions matching TRBD1. CDR3 size: 14 residues. The V gene end was trimmed by 6 bases and the J gene end by 7 bases; junction bases not matched to a gene: 5. The germline gives CDR1 MDHEN, CDR2 SYDVKM. CDR3 DNA: TGTGCCAGCAGCACCAGGACAGGGGGTGAAAAACTGTTTTTT. It yields the protein CASSTRTGGEKLFF.

The chain employs TRBV2 and TRBJ1-5; 8 bases are a match to TRBD1. Germline lookup yields CDR1 SNHLY and CDR2 FYNNEI. V lost 6 bases, J lost 12 bases, and 4 bases stayed unmatched. There are 11 residues in the CDR3. The CDR3 sequence is CASRQGAGQHF. The CDR3 coding sequence is TGTGCCAGCAGGCAGGGGGCGGGCCAGCATTTT.

This chain joins TRBV2 and TRBJ2-7; a weak D match, TRBD2 (6 bases). The CDR3 totals 14 residues. V was clipped by 6 bases and J by 2 bases, with 14 bases between them. CDR1 and CDR2 from the germline V gene are SNHLY and FYNNEI. For the CDR3, the DNA is TGTGCCAGCAGAGATAGCGGAAGCACCTACGAGCAGTACTTC. Amino acids: CASRDSGSTYEQYF. The whole variable domain, filled in from reference TRBV2 and TRBJ2-7, reads EPEVTQTPSHQVTQMGQEVILRCVPISNHLYFYWYRQILGQKVEFLVSFYNNEISEKSEIFDDQFSVERPDGSNFTLKIRSTKLEDSAMYFCASRDSGSTYEQYFGPGTRLTVT.

V gene TRBV5-6 combines with J gene TRBJ1-1, with a possible D match to TRBD1 (6 bases). Trimming removed 4 bases from V and 5 bases from J, with 18 bases in between. This CDR3 contains 15 residues. CDR1 and CDR2 (germline): SGHDT, YYEEEE. CDR3 amino acids: CASSGYRAAETEAFF. CDR3 nucleotide sequence: TGTGCCAGCAGCGGCTACAGGGCGGCGGAGACTGAAGCTTTCTTT.

This rearrangement joins TRBV7-9 to TRBJ1-2, with 8 bases fitting TRBD1. The V gene end was trimmed by 1 base and the J gene end by 2 bases; junction bases not matched to a gene: 0. There are 14 residues in the CDR3. Germline-derived CDR1 and CDR2 are SEHNR and FQNEAQ (reference sequence). As DNA, the CDR3 is TGTGCCAGCAGCTTAGGGACAGGGAACTATGGCTACACCTTC. It specifies CASSLGTGNYGYTF.

For the CDR3, the DNA is TGTGCCAGCAGTGAATGGGCGGGTTTCGGCTACACCTTC. It codes for CASSEWAGFGYTF. This sequence joins TRBV25-1 and TRBJ1-2; D gene uncertain. Trimming took 1 base from V and 8 from J, leaving 11 bases between them. In germline, CDR1 is MGHDK, CDR2 SYGVNS. The CDR3 is 13 amino acids.

This chain links TRBV6-2 or TRBV6-3 with TRBJ2-7; 10 positions agree with TRBD2. With 4 bases clipped from V and 3 bases from J, the junction kept 6 bases outside the gene matches. Germline V gene data show CDR1 as MNHEY and CDR2 as SVGEGT. This CDR3 spans 15 amino acids. The CDR3 here is CASSSSGRAGYEQYF. DNA for the CDR3: TGTGCCAGCAGTTCAAGCGGGAGGGCCGGCTACGAGCAGTACTTC.

The chain joins TRBV10-3 to TRBJ2-3, with 9 nucleotides matching TRBD1. Germline-derived CDR1 and CDR2 are ENHRY and SYGVKD. V was clipped by 8 bases and J by 5 bases; unmatched bases: 5. The CDR3 length is 13 residues. CDR3 in amino acids: CAICRQGGDTQYF. In DNA, the CDR3 is TGTGCCATCTGTCGACAGGGGGGAGATACGCAGTATTTT.

The chain couples TRBV5-8 to TRBJ2-6, with 8 nucleotides matching TRBD1. Losses at the gene ends were 5 bases for V and 5 bases for J; bases not matched to a gene: 6. The length of the CDR3 is 15 residues. Germline loops: CDR1 SGHTS, CDR2 YDEGEE. CDR3 in amino acids: CASRPDRGWANVLTF. The DNA for the CDR3 is TGTGCCAGCAGACCCGACAGGGGCTGGGCCAACGTCCTGACTTTC.

The gene calls are TRBV7-3 and TRBJ2-7; D possibly corresponds to TRBD1 (5 bases). This CDR3 contains 15 residues. CDR1 and CDR2 (germline): SGHTA, FQGTGA. V was pared by 5 bases and J by 0 bases, with 14 bases between. This CDR3 is CASSQPRVYSYEQYF. The CDR3 DNA sequence: TGTGCCAGCAGCCAACCCAGGGTGTACTCCTACGAGCAGTACTTC.

The chain recombines TRBV4-3 with TRBJ2-7, with 11 bases lining up with TRBD1. Germline CDR1 LGHNA, CDR2 YSLEER. V shed 1 base and J 7 bases; nucleotides not matched to a gene: 9. The length of the CDR3 is 16 residues. The CDR3 region has the DNA TGCGCCAGCAGCCAAGTGTTGGACAGGGGGCGGAGGGAGCAGTACTTC. Amino acids: CASSQVLDRGRREQYF.